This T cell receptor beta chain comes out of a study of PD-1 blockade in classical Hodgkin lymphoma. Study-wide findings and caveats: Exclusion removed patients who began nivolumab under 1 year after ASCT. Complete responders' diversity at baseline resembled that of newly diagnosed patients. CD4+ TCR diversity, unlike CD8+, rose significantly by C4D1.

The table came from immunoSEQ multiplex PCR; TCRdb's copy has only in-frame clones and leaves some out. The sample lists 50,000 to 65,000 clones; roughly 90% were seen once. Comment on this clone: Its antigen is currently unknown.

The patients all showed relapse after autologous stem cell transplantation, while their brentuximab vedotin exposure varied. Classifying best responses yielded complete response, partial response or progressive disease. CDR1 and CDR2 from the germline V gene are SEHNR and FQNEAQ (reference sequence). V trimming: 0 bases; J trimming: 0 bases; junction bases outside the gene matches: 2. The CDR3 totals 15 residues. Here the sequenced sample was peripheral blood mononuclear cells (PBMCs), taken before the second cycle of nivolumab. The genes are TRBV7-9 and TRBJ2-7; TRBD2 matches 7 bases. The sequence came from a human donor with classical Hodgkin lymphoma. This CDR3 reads CASSLALAASYEQYF. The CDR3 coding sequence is TGTGCCAGCAGCTTAGCGCTAGCGGCCTCCTACGAGCAGTACTTC.